Listed below are T cell receptor beta chains from one sample, sequenced in a study of shared clonotypes between healthy human individuals. Generated by immunoSEQ multiplex PCR, the TCRdb table keeps only in-frame clones and is missing some. This sample carries approximately 2.3 million clones, approximately 95% of them seen once, and the ten largest clones take 0.3% to 0.4%. The sequenced material came from naive CD4+ T cells from PBMCs. The receptor set was obtained from a man aged 18 to 29 in good health. Some clones in this sample may be carry-over from other donors' samples. Both conserved end residues are trimmed from each CDR3.

v_gene: TRBV5-1; CDR3aa: ASSATGAESAEAF
v_gene: TRBV7-6; CDR3aa: ASSPQQGASTDTQY
v_gene: TRBV27; CDR3aa: ASSFRGGNGYT
v_gene: TRBV6-1; CDR3aa: ASSISGVAKNIQY
v_gene: TRBV30; CDR3aa: AWSVYEGTGGTNYGYT
v_gene: TRBV6-1; CDR3aa: ASSEGTVNYGYT
v_gene: TRBV5-1; CDR3aa: ASSLGGTSASYNEQF
v_gene: TRBV5-4; CDR3aa: ASSQGDRRNPGNTIY
v_gene: TRBV28; CDR3aa: ASRGQHTDTQY
v_gene: TRBV28; CDR3aa: ASSFNIPRDYGYT
v_gene: TRBV7-9; CDR3aa: ASSLSGTYNEQF
v_gene: TRBV2; CDR3aa: ASSETASGSYEQY
v_gene: TRBV19; CDR3aa: ASSRLTGREQY
v_gene: TRBV14; CDR3aa: ASSQGGSIGHEQF
v_gene: TRBV5-1; CDR3aa: ASARTGSPDTQY
v_gene: TRBV19; CDR3aa: ASSQYGDRGGNIQY